A single sample is the source of the 10 T cell receptor beta chains below, sequenced in a study of identical twins. TCRdb called the 5' RACE reads again in MiXCR, with one record for every CDR3 protein. The table records some 760,000 distinct CDR3 sequences, about 20% of them present only once. This sample was also put to use in a study of T cells expressing NK-cell markers.

Sequenced material: PBMCs. The receptors were sampled from a woman aged 18-35 years in good health.

The chain carries TRBV20-1 and TRBJ2-1; D not certain. Germline V gene lookup returns CDR1 DFQATT and CDR2 SNEGSKA (reference sequence). V was pared by 6 bases and J by 2 bases, with 26 bases between. The CDR3 loop spans 18 amino acids. The CDR3 sequence is CSAPLAVESPLTYNEQFF. The CDR3 DNA follows: TGCAGTGCACCGTTAGCAGTCGAGAGCCCATTAACCTACAATGAGCAGTTCTTC.

The V call is TRBV12-3 or TRBV12-4, the J call TRBJ2-3; 9 bases are a match to TRBD2. Unmatched junction bases numbered 12, after V lost 6 bases and J lost 5 bases. The CDR3 has 16 residues. DNA of the CDR3: TGTGCCAGCAGGCCCCTGGCGGGGGGGCCGGGAGATACGCAGTATTTT. As protein: CASRPLAGGPGDTQYF.

This clonotype was counted only a few times. The genes are TRBV29-1 and TRBJ1-2; no firm D call. The CDR3 runs 11 residues. CDR1 is SQVTM and CDR2 is ANQGSEA in the germline V gene. V was cut by 7 bases and J by 2 bases, with 8 bases left in between. In nucleotides, the CDR3 is TGCAGCGGCGGGGAAAACTATGGCTACACCTTC. Translated, it gives CSGGENYGYTF.

The V gene is TRBV7-9, the J gene TRBJ2-7, with a possible D match to TRBD1 (5 bases). In germline, CDR1 is SEHNR, CDR2 FQNEAQ (reference sequence). V lost 4 bases and J 5 bases, leaving 15 bases between the germline ends. The CDR3 has 14 amino acids. In nucleotides, the CDR3 is TGTGCCAGCAGCTCAGTCAGGGTCATCAACGAGCAGTACTTC. This sequence encodes CASSSVRVINEQYF.

This clonotype was seen ten or more times. This chain uses TRBV12-3 or TRBV12-4 with TRBJ1-2, with D possibly matching TRBD1 (5 bases). V lost 3 bases and J lost 4, with 12 bases in between. The CDR3 runs to 14 residues. CDR3 nucleotide sequence: TGTGCCAGCAGTTTCGGGGGAGAGGGCTATGGCTACACCTTC. Its translation is CASSFGGEGYGYTF.

This clonotype was detected a few times. The chain combines TRBV20-1 with TRBJ2-7, with no clear D. Germline V lookup: CDR1 DFQATT, CDR2 SNEGSKA (reference sequence). Between the trimmed V and J ends, which lost 2 bases and 4 bases, there was a span of 6 bases. The CDR3 consists of 11 residues. The CDR3 region is CSARHLYEQYF. The CDR3 region has the DNA TGCAGTGCTAGACACCTGTACGAGCAGTACTTC.

The chain links TRBV7-9 to TRBJ1-1; possibly TRBD1 for D (6 bases). CDR1 and CDR2 from the germline V gene are SEHNR and FQNEAQ (reference sequence). The CDR3 contains 15 residues. V gave up 2 bases and J gave up 4 bases, with 14 bases separating them. DNA for the CDR3: TGTGCCAGCAGCTTACTTGGGGGCCTGGGCACTGAAGCTTTCTTT. This gives the protein CASSLLGGLGTEAFF.

There are many counts of this clonotype. The chain joins TRBV20-1 to TRBJ2-1; no clear D. The ends were cut back, 0 bases at V and 8 bases at J, with 5 bases in the middle. CDR1 is DFQATT, CDR2 SNEGSKA, per germline (reference sequence). CDR3 size: 11 residues. For the CDR3, the DNA is TGCAGTGCTAGAGACTCGTATGAGCAGTTCTTC. Translation: CSARDSYEQFF.

This clonotype was observed at least ten times. An end of the junction does not agree with germline; a read error may underlie this. The J gene is TRBJ2-5, the V gene TRBV7-2; no firm D call. Germline V gene sequence: CDR1 SGHTA, CDR2 FQGNSA. The CDR3 is 13 residues long. CDR3 coding DNA: TGCGCCAGCAGCTTGGTCGGATCAGAGACCCAGTACTTC. Its protein is CASSLVGSETQYF.

This clonotype was counted a few times. The CDR3 loop reads CSASFGSGGANVLTF. The DNA for the CDR3 is TGCAGTGCTAGTTTCGGGAGTGGTGGGGCCAACGTCCTGACTTTC. The chain employs TRBV20-1 and TRBJ2-6, with D tentatively TRBD2 (6 bases). Germline CDR1 DFQATT, CDR2 SNEGSKA (reference sequence). V was pared by 3 bases and J by 3 bases, with 12 bases between. The CDR3 sequence is 15 residues long.